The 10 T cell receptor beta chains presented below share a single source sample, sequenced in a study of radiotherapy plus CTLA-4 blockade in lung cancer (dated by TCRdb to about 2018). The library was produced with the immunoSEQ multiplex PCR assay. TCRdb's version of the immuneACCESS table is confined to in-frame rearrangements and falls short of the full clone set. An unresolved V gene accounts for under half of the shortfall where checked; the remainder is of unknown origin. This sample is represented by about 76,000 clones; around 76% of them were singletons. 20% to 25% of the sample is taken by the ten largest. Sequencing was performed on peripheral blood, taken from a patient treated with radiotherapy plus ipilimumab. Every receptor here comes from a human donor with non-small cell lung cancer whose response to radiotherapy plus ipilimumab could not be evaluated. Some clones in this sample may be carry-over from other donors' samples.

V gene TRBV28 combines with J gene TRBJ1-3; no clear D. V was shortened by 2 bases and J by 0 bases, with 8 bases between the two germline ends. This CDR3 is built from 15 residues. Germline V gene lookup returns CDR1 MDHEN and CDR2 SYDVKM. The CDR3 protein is CASSLQLSSGNTIYF. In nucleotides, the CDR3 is TGTGCCAGCAGTTTACAACTGAGCTCTGGAAACACCATATATTTT.

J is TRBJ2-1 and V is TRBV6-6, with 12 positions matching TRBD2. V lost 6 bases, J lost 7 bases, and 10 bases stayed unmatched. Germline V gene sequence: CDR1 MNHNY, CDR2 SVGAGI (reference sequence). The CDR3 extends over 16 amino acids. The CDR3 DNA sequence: TGTGCCAGCAGCGGTACCGGGACTAGCGGGTCTAATGAGCAGTTCTTC. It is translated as CASSGTGTSGSNEQFF.

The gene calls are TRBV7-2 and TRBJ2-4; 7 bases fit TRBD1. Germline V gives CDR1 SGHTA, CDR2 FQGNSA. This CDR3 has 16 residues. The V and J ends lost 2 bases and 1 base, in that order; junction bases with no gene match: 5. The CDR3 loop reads CASSLSGGEAKNIQYF. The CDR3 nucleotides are TGTGCCAGCAGCTTATCAGGGGGAGAGGCCAAAAACATTCAGTACTTC.

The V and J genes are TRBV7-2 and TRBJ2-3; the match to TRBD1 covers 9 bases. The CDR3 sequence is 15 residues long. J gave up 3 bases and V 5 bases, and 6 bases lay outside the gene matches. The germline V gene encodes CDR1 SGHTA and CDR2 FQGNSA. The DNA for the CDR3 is TGTGCCAGCAGCCACAGGGGGCTGCGTACAGATACGCAGTATTTT. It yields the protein CASSHRGLRTDTQYF. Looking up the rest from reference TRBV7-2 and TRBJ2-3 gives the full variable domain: GAGVSQSPSNKVTEKGKDVELRCDPISGHTALYWYRQSLGQGLEFLIYFQGNSAPDKSGLPSDRFSAERTGGSVSTLTIQRTQQEDSAVYLCASSHRGLRTDTQYFGPGTRLTVL.

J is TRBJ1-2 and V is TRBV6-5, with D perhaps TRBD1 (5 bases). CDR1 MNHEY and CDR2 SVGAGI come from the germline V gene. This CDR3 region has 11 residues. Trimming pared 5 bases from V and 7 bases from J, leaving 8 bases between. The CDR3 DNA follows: TGTGCCAGCAGTGGGGGGGTTGGCTACACCTTC. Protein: CASSGGVGYTF.

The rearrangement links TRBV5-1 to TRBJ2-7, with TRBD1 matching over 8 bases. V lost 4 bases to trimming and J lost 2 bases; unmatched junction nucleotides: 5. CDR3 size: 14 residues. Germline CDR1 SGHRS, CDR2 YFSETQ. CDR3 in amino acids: CASSTTGDTYEQYF. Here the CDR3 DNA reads TGCGCCAGCAGCACGACAGGGGATACCTACGAGCAGTACTTC.

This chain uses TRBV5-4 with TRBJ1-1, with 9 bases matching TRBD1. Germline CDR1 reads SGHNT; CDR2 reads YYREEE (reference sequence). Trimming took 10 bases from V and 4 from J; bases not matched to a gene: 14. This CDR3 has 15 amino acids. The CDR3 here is CASKTGDRVGTEAFF. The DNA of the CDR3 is TGTGCCTCTAAAACCGGGGACAGGGTTGGCACTGAAGCTTTCTTT. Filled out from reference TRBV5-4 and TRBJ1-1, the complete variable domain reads ETGVTQSPTHLIKTRGQQVTLRCSSQSGHNTVSWYQQALGQGPQFIFQYYREEENGRGNFPPRFSGLQFPNYSSELNVNALELDDSALYLCASKTGDRVGTEAFFGQGTRLTVV.

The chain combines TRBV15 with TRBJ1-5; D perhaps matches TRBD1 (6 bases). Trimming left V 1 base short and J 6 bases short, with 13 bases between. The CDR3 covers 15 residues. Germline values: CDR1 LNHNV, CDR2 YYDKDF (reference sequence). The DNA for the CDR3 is TGTGCCACCAGCAGAGTGGTGGCAGGGGTTCAGCCCCAGCATTTT. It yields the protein CATSRVVAGVQPQHF. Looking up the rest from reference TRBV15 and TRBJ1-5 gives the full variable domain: DAMVIQNPRYQVTQFGKPVTLSCSQTLNHNVMYWYQQKSSQAPKLLFHYYDKDFNNEADTPDNFQSRRPNTSFCFLDIRSPGLGDTAMYLCATSRVVAGVQPQHFGDGTRLSIL.

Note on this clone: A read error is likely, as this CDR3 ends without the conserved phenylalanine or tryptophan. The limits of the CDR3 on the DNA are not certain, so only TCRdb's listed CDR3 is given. Here the CDR3 reads CASSYSRGGTDEGP. The rearrangement uses TRBV6-6 and TRBJ1-1. Termini included, the CDR3 measures 14 amino acids. Germline values: CDR1 MNHNY, CDR2 SVGAGI (reference sequence).

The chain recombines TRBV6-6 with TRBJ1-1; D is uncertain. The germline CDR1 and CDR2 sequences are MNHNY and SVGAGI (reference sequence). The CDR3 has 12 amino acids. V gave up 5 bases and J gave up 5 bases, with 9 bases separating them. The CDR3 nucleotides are TGTGCCAGCAGTCCTCCGGGGACTGAAGCTTTCTTT. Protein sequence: CASSPPGTEAFF.